This is a list of T cell receptor beta chains from one sample in a study of CD8 T cells in ankylosing spondylitis. TCRdb processed the 5' RACE reads anew with MiXCR; each CDR3 protein has one entry. Altogether roughly 30,000 distinct CDR3 sequences are present, roughly 5.3% being singletons, with the ten largest covering around 1.9%. Sequencing used blood, either unsorted or a sorted T cell fraction (not recorded which). Receptors originate from a female donor with ankylosing spondylitis or in good health (not recorded which). The CDR3 runs from the conserved cysteine through the conserved F or W. Clone size is stated in some rows and not others, as once, few, many or a class when expanded.

CDR3 | length | J | V | size
CASSEESGGTIYF | 13 | TRBJ1-3 | TRBV9 | many
CASSVSAGDTDTQYF | 15 | TRBJ2-3 | TRBV9 | NA
CASSVASFSDEQYF | 14 | TRBJ2-7 | TRBV9 | NA
CASSVGVANIQYF | 13 | TRBJ2-4 | TRBV9 | many
CASSPDPKGQQFF | 13 | TRBJ2-1 | TRBV9 | many
CASSALVNMNTEAFF | 15 | TRBJ1-1 | TRBV9 | many
CATKPREQETQYF | 13 | TRBJ2-5 | TRBV24-1 | many
CASSPLRTSGGTGDEQFF | 18 | TRBJ2-1 | TRBV11-2 | many
CASSVAFAGTEGTIYF | 16 | TRBJ1-3 | TRBV9 | many
CASSSGTHYGYTF | 13 | TRBJ1-2 | TRBV9 | NA
CASSPGTSANTDTQYF | 16 | TRBJ2-3 | TRBV9 | many
CASSPSYNEQFF | 12 | TRBJ2-1 | TRBV9 | many
CASSSLAGGGNEQFF | 15 | TRBJ2-1 | TRBV9 | many
CASTSEGLYYGYTF | 14 | TRBJ1-2 | TRBV9 | many
CASSSTPSGSYGEQFF | 16 | TRBJ2-1 | TRBV9 | many
CASSVEPGRNSPLHF | 15 | TRBJ1-6 | TRBV9 | many
CASSAHDRPGTEAFF | 15 | TRBJ1-1 | TRBV9 | many
CASSGGGDTQYF | 12 | TRBJ2-3 | TRBV9 | many
CASSVTLDTEAFF | 13 | TRBJ1-1 | TRBV9 | many
CASSTTAVHGYNEQFF | 16 | TRBJ2-1 | TRBV9 | many
CASSTSGSEQFF | 12 | TRBJ2-1 | TRBV9 | NA
CASSVRDSLGETQYF | 15 | TRBJ2-5 | TRBV9 | many
CASSVVGSPLHF | 12 | TRBJ1-6 | TRBV9 | many
CASSQRTSGSSSYNEQFF | 18 | TRBJ2-1 | TRBV9 | many
CASSVAAGFTDTQYF | 15 | TRBJ2-3 | TRBV9 | medium-sized
CASSVRRTDTQYF | 13 | TRBJ2-3 | TRBV9 | many
CASSLGSGGYTEAFF | 15 | TRBJ1-1 | TRBV12-3/TRBV12-4 | few
CASSVTGSTDTQYF | 14 | TRBJ2-3 | TRBV9 | NA
CASSVVGTSGGTTTDTQYF | 19 | TRBJ2-3 | TRBV9 | NA
CASSVSGRGANEQFF | 15 | TRBJ2-1 | TRBV9 | once
CASSVTGGTTGELFF | 15 | TRBJ2-2 | TRBV9 | many
CASSVGLAGADGGELFF | 17 | TRBJ2-2 | TRBV9 | NA
CASSVEGGPSTDTQYF | 16 | TRBJ2-3 | TRBV9 | many
CASSVGGQGIYGYTF | 15 | TRBJ1-2 | TRBV9 | few
CASSVEGPGVLAGANVLTF | 19 | TRBJ2-6 | TRBV9 | many
CASSVSGRGEGNEQFF | 16 | TRBJ2-1 | TRBV9 | NA
CASSVTPGVSSPLHF | 15 | TRBJ1-6 | TRBV9 | many
CASSARDRPIPVNEQFF | 17 | TRBJ2-1 | TRBV9 | many
CASAQTDTDTQYF | 13 | TRBJ2-3 | TRBV9 | few
CASSVEAGGEFSPLHF | 16 | TRBJ1-6 | TRBV9 | many
CASSPLTGEAGANVLTF | 17 | TRBJ2-6 | TRBV9 | many
CASSPLSHTGELFF | 14 | TRBJ2-2 | TRBV9 | few
CASSPRTGDYNEQFF | 15 | TRBJ2-1 | TRBV9 | many
CASSARERGGFGEQYF | 16 | TRBJ2-7 | TRBV9 | medium-sized
CASSVVGSGANVLTF | 15 | TRBJ2-6 | TRBV9 | NA
CASSVGSEGVVSTQYF | 16 | TRBJ2-5 | TRBV9 | many
CASSAPGTSGSNEQFF | 16 | TRBJ2-1 | TRBV9 | few
CASSPLDGRSYNEQFF | 16 | TRBJ2-1 | TRBV9 | many
CASSTDSYSNQPQHF | 15 | TRBJ1-5 | TRBV9 | many
CASSVSTGGYEKLFF | 15 | TRBJ1-4 | TRBV9 | few
CASSASGGANEKLFF | 15 | TRBJ1-4 | TRBV9 | many
CASSVELAGVTDTQYF | 16 | TRBJ2-3 | TRBV9 | many
CASNNSPGEQYF | 12 | TRBJ2-7 | TRBV6-8 | many
CASSVESGTFQETQYF | 16 | TRBJ2-5 | TRBV9 | many
CASSAGPADEQFF | 13 | TRBJ2-1 | TRBV9 | many
CASSVGTTGRETQYF | 15 | TRBJ2-5 | TRBV9 | many
CASSVRGDGVYEQYF | 15 | TRBJ2-7 | TRBV9 | many
CASSLRDRMQETQYF | 15 | TRBJ2-5 | TRBV9 | many
CASSVGDLSYEQYF | 14 | TRBJ2-7 | TRBV9 | many